This T cell receptor beta chain was profiled in a study of T cells in Graves' hyperthyroidism and ophthalmopathy. Amplified TCR beta CDR3 regions came from RNA transcripts. Using the HTBI primer set, a first-round RT-PCR was run on the TCR CDR3. One entry per CDR3 protein, called by TCRdb with MiXCR from the multiplex PCR reads. The repertoire holds hundreds of thousands of distinct CDR3 sequences, with approximately 14% as singletons. V dropped 8 bases and J dropped 4 bases, with 17 bases sitting between them. The CDR3 covers 14 residues. The germline V gene encodes CDR1 MNHNS and CDR2 SASEGT. Material: blood. This chain links TRBV6-1 with TRBJ1-2; D uncertain. The receptor comes from a woman in her 40s with Graves' ophthalmopathy. CDR3: CASHTAGPPYGYTF. CDR3 nucleotides: TGTGCCAGCCATACCGCGGGTCCCCCCTATGGCTACACCTTC.